The text below deals with one T cell receptor (beta chain). Its antigen is currently unknown. This CDR3 region has 16 residues. The V gene end was trimmed by 6 bases and the J gene end by 2 bases; junction bases not matched to a gene: 8. Per germline, CDR1 MNHEY and CDR2 SVGEGT. The authors ran a second PCR of about 6 to 11 cycles using a sample-barcoded 5' primer and a J-beta primer mix. Each cDNA molecule carried a tag from a template-switch adaptor that contained 12 random nucleotides. TCRdb re-called the 5' RACE reads with MiXCR, one entry per CDR3 protein. The sample has about 570,000 distinct CDR3 sequences; 27% are singletons. The entry originates in a study of blood T cells in healthy people across ages. Study summary: About one barcoded beta molecule per two T cells was captured by template switching.

Study-level points and caveats: As age increased, TCR beta diversity per million T cells fell in a roughly linear fashion.

V gene TRBV6-2 or TRBV6-3 combines with J gene TRBJ2-5, with 11 bases aligning to TRBD1. The receptor comes from a woman in her seventies in good health. The sequencing input was blood. Here the CDR3 DNA reads TGTGCCAGCAGCTACAGCTGGGACAGGGGGCAAGAGACCCAGTACTTC. The encoded protein is CASSYSWDRGQETQYF.